A single sample is the source of the 18 T cell receptor beta chains below, sequenced in a study of T cells in tuberculosis (dated by TCRdb to about 2018). Taken with the paper, the label for time point translates to: new active TB diagnosis, blood taken before or within 7 days of starting treatment. The library relied on the immunoSEQ multiplex PCR assay. The source is immuneACCESS, and TCRdb retained only in-frame sequences with V and J called. Part of the clones is not carried over; for the studies checked, unresolved V genes explain less than half of this, and the remainder is unexplained. In all, the sample holds 25,000 to 30,000 clones, and about 91% of those were seen once. The ten largest clones take up around 7% of the sample. The material sequenced was PBMCs, taken at tuberculosis diagnosis. The receptor source for this set is an adult with tuberculosis.

In its sample, this clone was seen once. The chain carries TRBV5-8 and TRBJ2-3; 13 bases map to TRBD2. V lost 4 bases, J lost 1 base, and 9 bases stayed unmatched. Germline V gives CDR1 SGHTS, CDR2 YDEGEE. The CDR3 is made up of 18 amino acids. The CDR3 protein is CASSKLAGGVFGTDTQYF. The CDR3 DNA is TGTGCCAGCAGCAAACTAGCGGGAGGGGTATTCGGCACAGATACGCAGTATTTT.

This clone showed up just once. The chain links TRBV30 to TRBJ2-1, with 9 bases fitting TRBD2. In germline, CDR1 is GTSNPN, CDR2 SVGIG (reference sequence). V was clipped by 4 bases and J by 1 base; unmatched bases: 2. This CDR3 spans 14 amino acids. The CDR3 reads CAWIAGVSYNEQFF. The DNA for the CDR3 is TGTGCCTGGATAGCGGGAGTTTCCTACAATGAGCAGTTCTTC.

The J gene is TRBJ1-5, the V gene TRBV27, with 10 bases that match TRBD1. The junction had 1 base not matched to a gene; V was cut back by 3 bases and J by 5 bases. There are 14 residues in the CDR3. The germline V gene encodes CDR1 MNHEY and CDR2 SMNVEV (reference sequence). CDR3 residues: CASSFDRGHQPQHF. CDR3 bases: TGTGCCAGCAGTTTCGACAGGGGGCATCAGCCCCAGCATTTT.

The genes are TRBV6-6 and TRBJ1-5, with no clear D. Trimming removed 5 bases from V and 3 bases from J, with 11 bases in between. The germline V gene encodes CDR1 MNHNY and CDR2 SVGAGI (reference sequence). CDR3 size: 14 residues. CDR3 protein: CASSSRNVNQPQHF. The CDR3 DNA follows: TGTGCCAGCAGTAGCCGCAATGTCAATCAGCCCCAGCATTTT.

The chain joins TRBV4-1 to TRBJ2-3, with TRBD1 matching 10 bases. The CDR3 spans 19 residues. With V trimmed by 1 base and J by 2 bases, 12 bases remained unmatched. Germline V lookup: CDR1 MGHRA, CDR2 YSYEKL. CDR3 nucleotide sequence: TGCGCCAGCAGCCAAGCGACAGGGGGCCCCCTGTCACACACAGATACGCAGTATTTT. This sequence encodes CASSQATGGPLSHTDTQYF.

The chain recombines TRBV12-5 with TRBJ2-3; TRBD2 agrees at 8 bases. Germline V CDR1 and CDR2: LGHNT, FRNRAP. The trim removed 0 bases at V and 7 bases at J, leaving 12 bases unmatched. This CDR3 spans 17 amino acids. For the CDR3, the DNA is TGTGCTAGTGGTTTGGTAGTTTCGGGAGGGCCGGAAAATACGCAGTATTTT. Amino acids: CASGLVVSGGPENTQYF.

The rearrangement joins TRBV6-5 to TRBJ2-5; D not certain. V lost 2 bases to trimming and J lost 7 bases, with 11 bases between them. The CDR3 sequence is 13 residues long. Germline V CDR1 and CDR2: MNHEY, SVGAGI. The CDR3 spells CASSYGLIGTQYF. DNA for the CDR3: TGTGCCAGCAGTTACGGCCTGATTGGGACCCAGTACTTC.

The rearrangement links TRBV11-2 to TRBJ2-1, with a weak D call TRBD2 (5 bases). Trimming took 4 bases from V and 0 from J, leaving 10 bases between them. This CDR3 has 15 residues. Germline V gene sequence: CDR1 SGHAT, CDR2 FQNNGV. DNA for the CDR3: TGTGCCAGCAGCTCGGGATTGAGCTCCTACAATGAGCAGTTCTTC. This encodes CASSSGLSSYNEQFF. Supplemented by reference TRBV11-2 and TRBJ2-1, the full variable domain reads EAGVAQSPRYKIIEKRQSVAFWCNPISGHATLYWYQQILGQGPKLLIQFQNNGVVDDSQLPKDRFSAERLKGVDSTLKIQPAKLEDSAVYLCASSSGLSSYNEQFFGPGTRLTVL.

The chain recombines TRBV29-1 with TRBJ1-1, with a weak D call TRBD1 (5 bases). This CDR3 is built from 13 residues. V gave up 4 bases and J gave up 4 bases, with 13 bases separating them. Germline V lookup: CDR1 SQVTM, CDR2 ANQGSEA. The CDR3 DNA follows: TGCAGCGTTGGAGAAGGGGCCGGCACTGAAGCTTTCTTT. Translating gives CSVGEGAGTEAFF.

This clone was seen a single time. This chain connects TRBV9 to TRBJ2-7, with 7 nucleotides matching TRBD2. V trimming: 6 bases; J trimming: 6 bases; junction bases outside the gene matches: 12. This CDR3 is 14 amino acids long. Per germline, CDR1 SGDLS and CDR2 YYNGEE. The CDR3 protein is CASTPGEGAGEQYF. The CDR3 nucleotides read TGTGCCAGCACCCCGGGGGAGGGAGCGGGCGAGCAGTACTTC.

This chain uses TRBV7-2 with TRBJ2-1; no reliable D call. The CDR3 sequence is 13 residues long. With 4 bases removed from V and 7 bases from J, the gap between germline ends came to 11 bases. CDR1 and CDR2 (germline): SGHTA, FQGNSA. The CDR3 sequence is CASSSPLRNEQFF. CDR3 nucleotide sequence: TGTGCCAGCAGCTCCCCACTCCGGAATGAGCAGTTCTTC.

This clone was observed once. This chain joins TRBV6-6 and TRBJ1-5, with D maybe TRBD1 (5 bases). Germline CDR1 is MNHNY and CDR2 is SVGAGI (reference sequence). This CDR3 has 16 residues. Trimming left V 4 bases short and J 2 bases short, with 15 bases between. The CDR3 sequence is CASSSDKLSGNQPQHF. The CDR3 DNA follows: TGTGCCAGCAGTTCGGACAAGCTCTCAGGCAATCAGCCCCAGCATTTT.

The chain combines TRBV19 with TRBJ2-7; D possibly corresponds to TRBD1 (6 bases). V was shortened by 0 bases and J by 4 bases, with 10 bases between the two germline ends. CDR3 length equals 14 residues. The germline V gene encodes CDR1 LNHDA and CDR2 SQIVND (reference sequence). In DNA form, the CDR3 reads TGTGCCAGTAGTATAGATCTTAGGGGGTACGAGCAGTACTTC. This translates into CASSIDLRGYEQYF. The whole variable domain, filled in from reference TRBV19 and TRBJ2-7, reads DGGITQSPKYLFRKEGQNVTLSCEQNLNHDAMYWYRQDPGQGLRLIYYSQIVNDFQKGDIAEGYSVSREKKESFPLTVTSAQKNPTAFYLCASSIDLRGYEQYFGPGTRLTVT.

The rearrangement links TRBV28 to TRBJ2-7; D is undetermined. V gave up 6 bases and J gave up 1 base, with 10 bases separating them. Germline CDR1 MDHEN, CDR2 SYDVKM. The CDR3 runs to 13 residues. Written as DNA, the CDR3 is TGTGCCAGCAGCCGCATAGAATCCTACGAGCAGTACTTC. It is translated as CASSRIESYEQYF.

The chain employs TRBV7-2 and TRBJ1-6, with TRBD1 matching over 8 bases. The V gene end was trimmed by 5 bases and the J gene end by 6 bases; junction bases not matched to a gene: 6. From germline, CDR1 is SGHTA and CDR2 FQGNSA. The CDR3 spans 15 residues. CDR3 protein: CASSTRQGSNSPLHF. As DNA, the CDR3 is TGTGCCAGCAGCACCCGACAGGGGAGTAATTCACCCCTCCACTTT. The variable domain in full, with the rest retrieved from reference TRBV7-2 and TRBJ1-6, is GAGVSQSPSNKVTEKGKDVELRCDPISGHTALYWYRQSLGQGLEFLIYFQGNSAPDKSGLPSDRFSAERTGGSVSTLTIQRTQQEDSAVYLCASSTRQGSNSPLHFGNGTRLTVT.

V is TRBV6-5 and J is TRBJ2-4; perhaps TRBD1 as D (6 bases). The CDR3 contains 13 residues. Germline CDR1 reads MNHEY; CDR2 reads SVGAGI. Trimming cost V 4 bases and J 4 bases, with 8 bases left between them. The CDR3 region is CASSLDSKNIQYF. CDR3 DNA sequence: TGTGCCAGCAGTTTGGACAGTAAAAACATTCAGTACTTC.

The genes are TRBV2 and TRBJ2-3; D is possibly TRBD2 (6 bases). V shed 2 bases and J shed 2 bases, with 17 bases lying between them. This CDR3 region has 17 residues. Germline V gives CDR1 SNHLY, CDR2 FYNNEI. Here the CDR3 reads CASSESRKDYYTDTQYF. In DNA form, the CDR3 reads TGTGCCAGCAGTGAAAGCAGGAAGGACTATTACACAGATACGCAGTATTTT.

The CDR3 here is CASSLGGTYEQYF. Written as DNA, the CDR3 is TGTGCCAGCAGCTTAGGAGGCACTTACGAGCAGTACTTC. The chain joins TRBV7-9 to TRBJ2-7; D not resolved. This CDR3 is built from 13 residues. Germline V CDR1 and CDR2: SEHNR, FQNEAQ (reference sequence). Trimming shortened V by 1 base and J by 4 bases, and 8 bases separated the two germline ends.